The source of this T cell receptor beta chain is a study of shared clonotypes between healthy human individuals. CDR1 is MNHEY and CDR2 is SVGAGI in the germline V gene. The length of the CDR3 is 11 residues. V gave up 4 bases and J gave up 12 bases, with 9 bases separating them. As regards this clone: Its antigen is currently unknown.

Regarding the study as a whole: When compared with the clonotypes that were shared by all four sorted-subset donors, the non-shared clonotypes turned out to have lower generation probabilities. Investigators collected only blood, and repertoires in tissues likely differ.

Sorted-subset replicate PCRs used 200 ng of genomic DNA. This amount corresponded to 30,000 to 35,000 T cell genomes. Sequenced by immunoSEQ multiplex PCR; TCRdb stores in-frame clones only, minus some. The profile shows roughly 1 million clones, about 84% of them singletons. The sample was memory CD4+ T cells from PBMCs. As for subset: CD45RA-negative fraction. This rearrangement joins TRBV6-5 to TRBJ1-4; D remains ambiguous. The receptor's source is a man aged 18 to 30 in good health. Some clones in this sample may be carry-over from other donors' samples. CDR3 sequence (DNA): TGTGCCAGCAGTTCCCAAGGGCAACTGTTTTTT. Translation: CASSSQGQLFF.